Shown below are 24 T cell receptor beta chains from a single sample sequenced in a study of blood T cell repertoires in COVID-19. Libraries were prepared by immunoSEQ multiplex PCR; TCRdb keeps only in-frame clonotypes and omits some of them. The sample lists roughly 75,000 clones, 80% to 95% occurring once. Sequenced sample: peripheral blood. All receptors derive from a human donor in a cohort sampled during active COVID-19.

V usage is TRBV5-1 and J usage is TRBJ1-6; 9 bases match TRBD1. CDR1 SGHRS and CDR2 YFSETQ come from the germline V gene. J lost 7 bases, V lost 0 bases, and 5 bases had no gene match. This CDR3 has 16 amino acids. The CDR3 region is CASSLEGTGRNSPLHF. CDR3 nucleotide sequence: TGCGCCAGCAGCTTGGAAGGGACAGGGCGCAATTCACCCCTCCACTTT.

This clone was seen more than once but under ten times. The chain recombines TRBV5-1 with TRBJ1-4; D not resolved. This CDR3 contains 15 residues. The V gene lost 0 bases and the J gene lost 3 bases, with 9 bases spanning the gap. Germline assignment: CDR1 SGHRS and CDR2 YFSETQ. CDR3 DNA sequence: TGCGCCAGCAGCTTGGGCCTCGAGGCTAATGAAAAACTGTTTTTT. Translated: CASSLGLEANEKLFF.

The chain recombines TRBV5-1 with TRBJ2-5, with D tentatively TRBD2 (6 bases). CDR1 and CDR2 (germline): SGHRS, YFSETQ. The CDR3 has 15 amino acids. V was shortened by 2 bases and J by 3 bases, with 14 bases between the two germline ends. The CDR3 DNA reads as TGCGCCAGCAGCTTATCATCATCGGGGGAAGAGACCCAGTACTTC. As protein: CASSLSSSGEETQYF.

This clone was counted between two and nine times. The J gene is TRBJ1-1, the V gene TRBV10-3; TRBD1 matches 7 bases. V lost 0 bases and J lost 8; bases outside the gene matches: 9. CDR1 is ENHRY, CDR2 SYGVKD, per germline. The CDR3 is made up of 15 amino acids. CDR3: CAISESRTGFIEAFF. The CDR3 nucleotides are TGTGCCATCAGTGAGTCACGGACAGGATTTATCGAAGCTTTCTTT.

This rearrangement joins TRBV3-1 (or the pseudogene TRBV3-2) to TRBJ2-7; 7 bases line up with TRBD2. The V gene's germline CDR1 is LGHDT and CDR2 YNNKEL (reference sequence). CDR3 length: 13 amino acids. The CDR3 sequence is CAVGRAPSYEQYF. CDR3 sequence (DNA): TGTGCGGTGGGGAGGGCCCCATCCTACGAGCAGTACTTC.

In its sample, this clone was seen once. The V gene is TRBV7-9, the J gene TRBJ1-1, with D possibly being TRBD1 (6 bases). The CDR3 has 17 residues. The V end lost 5 bases, the J end lost 4 bases, and 23 bases lay between the germline ends. CDR1 SEHNR and CDR2 FQNEAQ come from the germline V gene (reference sequence). The CDR3 loop reads CASSVRGQSSVRTEAFF. For the CDR3, the DNA is TGTGCCAGCAGCGTACGTGGACAGTCCTCGGTTCGCACTGAAGCTTTCTTT.

V and J are TRBV18 and TRBJ1-1; TRBD1 agrees at 8 bases. The CDR3 sequence is 15 residues long. V shed 3 bases and J 3 bases; nucleotides not matched to a gene: 6. Germline V gene sequence: CDR1 KGHSH, CDR2 LQKENI. CDR3: CASSPRDRFDTEAFF. CDR3 nucleotides: TGTGCCAGCTCACCCCGGGACAGGTTTGACACTGAAGCTTTCTTT.

V gene TRBV10-3 combines with J gene TRBJ1-4, with 11 bases matching TRBD1. Germline V CDR1 and CDR2: ENHRY, SYGVKD. V lost 7 bases, J lost 8 bases, and 3 bases stayed unmatched. The CDR3 length is 13 residues. CDR3 region: CAIKRDRGEKLFF. The CDR3 bases are TGTGCCATCAAACGGGACAGGGGGGAAAAACTGTTTTTT.

In its sample, this clone was seen once. This chain links TRBV5-6 with TRBJ1-1, with 7 bases lining up with TRBD1. Germline assignment: CDR1 SGHDT and CDR2 YYEEEE. V was pared by 3 bases and J by 7 bases, with 15 bases of the junction left unmatched. This CDR3 region has 16 residues. Here the CDR3 DNA reads TGTGCCAGCAGCTCAGGGGGAGCGGGGGCTATTGGTGAAGCTTTCTTT. Residues: CASSSGGAGAIGEAFF.

This chain uses TRBV29-1 with TRBJ1-2; maybe TRBD1 (6 bases). The V end lost 7 bases, the J end lost 6 bases, and 18 bases lay between the germline ends. Germline CDR1 SQVTM, CDR2 ANQGSEA. The CDR3 contains 13 residues. The CDR3 protein is CSGDHYPGDGYTF. The CDR3 DNA follows: TGCAGCGGGGATCATTACCCAGGGGATGGCTACACCTTC.

This clone was seen once. The V gene is TRBV5-1, the J gene TRBJ1-1, with TRBD1 as a possible D gene (5 bases). Per germline, CDR1 SGHRS and CDR2 YFSETQ. V lost 2 bases and J lost 3, with 11 bases in between. The CDR3 contains 14 residues. The chain's CDR3 is CASSFGGADTEAFF. CDR3 bases: TGCGCCAGCAGCTTCGGAGGGGCGGACACTGAAGCTTTCTTT.

The genes are TRBV6-5 and TRBJ1-3; no clear D gene. The V and J ends lost 8 bases and 6 bases respectively, with 14 bases between them. Germline V gene lookup returns CDR1 MNHEY and CDR2 SVGAGI. This CDR3 region has 13 residues. The CDR3 bases are TGTGCCAGCCGGCGGGATACGGAAAACACCATATATTTT. Translation gives CASRRDTENTIYF.

The V gene is TRBV27, the J gene TRBJ2-6; 7 nucleotides line up with TRBD2. Germline CDR1 is MNHEY and CDR2 is SMNVEV (reference sequence). The CDR3 loop spans 20 amino acids. Trimming took 8 bases from V and 0 from J; bases not matched to a gene: 19. CDR3 protein: CASSQRAGREDFSGANVLTF. Written as DNA, the CDR3 is TGTGCCAGCTCTCAGAGAGCGGGGCGGGAAGATTTCTCTGGGGCCAACGTCCTGACTTTC.

J is TRBJ2-1 and V is TRBV5-1; the match to TRBD1 covers 9 bases. Germline loops: CDR1 SGHRS, CDR2 YFSETQ. V lost 0 bases and J lost 15; bases outside the gene matches: 4. CDR3 length equals 12 residues. The CDR3 loop reads CASSLGGQGRFF. CDR3 in DNA: TGCGCCAGCAGCTTGGGGGGACAGGGAAGGTTCTTC.

This chain uses TRBV28 with TRBJ2-2; 12 nucleotides line up with TRBD1. This CDR3 spans 15 amino acids. Germline V gene lookup returns CDR1 MDHEN and CDR2 SYDVKM. With V trimmed by 8 bases and J by 6 bases, 7 bases remained unmatched. CDR3 sequence: CASHWDRGPAGELFF. In DNA form, the CDR3 reads TGTGCCAGCCACTGGGACAGGGGGCCGGCCGGGGAGCTGTTTTTT.

This rearrangement joins TRBV27 to TRBJ1-6, with 7 bases matching TRBD1. The V segment lost 2 bases and the J segment 10 bases; nucleotides outside the gene matches: 8. This CDR3 has 15 residues. CDR1 is MNHEY, CDR2 SMNVEV, per germline (reference sequence). CDR3 loop: CASSLEVDRASPLHF. The CDR3 DNA is TGTGCCAGCAGTTTAGAGGTTGACAGGGCCTCACCCCTCCACTTT.

This clone came up a few times. V usage is TRBV11-2 and J usage is TRBJ1-1; maybe TRBD1 (5 bases). Germline V gene lookup returns CDR1 SGHAT and CDR2 FQNNGV. Between the trimmed V and J ends, which lost 4 bases and 1 base, there was a span of 13 bases. CDR3 length: 15 residues. As DNA, the CDR3 is TGTGCCAGCAGCTCCCGGCGGGGCGGGAACACTGAAGCTTTCTTT. Translating it yields CASSSRRGGNTEAFF.

This clone was seen just once. The chain employs TRBV10-1 and TRBJ2-1; no reliable D call. Trimming shortened V by 1 base and J by 13 bases, and 14 bases separated the two germline ends. The CDR3 is 13 amino acids. The V gene's germline CDR1 is WNHNN and CDR2 SYGVQD (reference sequence). CDR3 in DNA: TGCGCCAGCAGTGAGTACCAGGCCCAATATCAGTTCTTC. Its translation: CASSEYQAQYQFF.

The chain couples TRBV4-3 to TRBJ1-2; TRBD1 matches at 7 bases. Germline V gene lookup returns CDR1 LGHNA and CDR2 YSLEER. CDR3 size: 15 residues. Trimming took 1 base from V and 5 from J; bases not matched to a gene: 7. CDR3 sequence reads: CASSQAGQKTYGYTF. CDR3 nucleotide sequence: TGCGCCAGCAGCCAAGCGGGACAGAAGACTTATGGCTACACCTTC.

The count of this clone is one. The gene calls are TRBV7-8 and TRBJ2-2; TRBD2 agrees at 8 bases. The CDR3 is 19 amino acids. Unmatched junction bases numbered 16, after V lost 1 base and J lost 6 bases. From germline, CDR1 is SGHVS and CDR2 FQNEAQ. The CDR3: CASSLEVGGGLYLPGELFF. The CDR3 region has the DNA TGTGCCAGCAGCTTAGAGGTCGGGGGGGGACTATACCTTCCCGGGGAGCTGTTTTTT.

The chain recombines TRBV6-5 with TRBJ1-5; possibly TRBD1 for D (6 bases). Germline V gene data show CDR1 as MNHEY and CDR2 as SVGAGI. The CDR3 runs to 15 residues. Trimming took 6 bases from V and 1 from J, leaving 13 bases between them. The CDR3 is CASRPDRSSNQPQHF. CDR3 in DNA: TGTGCCAGCAGACCCGACAGGTCAAGCAATCAGCCCCAGCATTTT.

The chain has TRBV30 and TRBJ2-3; no firm D call. Germline V CDR1 and CDR2: GTSNPN, SVGIG (reference sequence). V was pared by 4 bases and J by 5 bases, with 13 bases between. The CDR3 spans 13 residues. CDR3 in DNA: TGTGCCTGGACCCCCCCGTCCCGAGATACGCAGTATTTT. Translating it yields CAWTPPSRDTQYF.

The rearrangement uses TRBV19 and TRBJ1-2, with 9 nucleotides matching TRBD1. Unmatched junction bases numbered 10, after V lost 7 bases and J lost 7 bases. Germline V gene sequence: CDR1 LNHDA, CDR2 SQIVND (reference sequence). This CDR3 comprises 14 residues. CDR3 in DNA: TGTGCCAGTACCCCGGGACAGGGAACTATTGGCTACACCTTC. Protein sequence: CASTPGQGTIGYTF. Full variable domain (remainder filled in from reference TRBV19 and TRBJ1-2): DGGITQSPKYLFRKEGQNVTLSCEQNLNHDAMYWYRQDPGQGLRLIYYSQIVNDFQKGDIAEGYSVSREKKESFPLTVTSAQKNPTAFYLCASTPGQGTIGYTFGSGTRLTVV.

The rearrangement uses TRBV7-9 and TRBJ2-7; 7 nucleotides match TRBD1. Germline V lookup: CDR1 SEHNR, CDR2 FQNEAQ (reference sequence). This CDR3 is 15 amino acids long. V was clipped by 6 bases and J by 2 bases; unmatched bases: 10. CDR3 DNA: TGTGCCAGCAGTTCGTCCGGGACAGCAGCCTACGAGCAGTACTTC. This sequence encodes CASSSSGTAAYEQYF.